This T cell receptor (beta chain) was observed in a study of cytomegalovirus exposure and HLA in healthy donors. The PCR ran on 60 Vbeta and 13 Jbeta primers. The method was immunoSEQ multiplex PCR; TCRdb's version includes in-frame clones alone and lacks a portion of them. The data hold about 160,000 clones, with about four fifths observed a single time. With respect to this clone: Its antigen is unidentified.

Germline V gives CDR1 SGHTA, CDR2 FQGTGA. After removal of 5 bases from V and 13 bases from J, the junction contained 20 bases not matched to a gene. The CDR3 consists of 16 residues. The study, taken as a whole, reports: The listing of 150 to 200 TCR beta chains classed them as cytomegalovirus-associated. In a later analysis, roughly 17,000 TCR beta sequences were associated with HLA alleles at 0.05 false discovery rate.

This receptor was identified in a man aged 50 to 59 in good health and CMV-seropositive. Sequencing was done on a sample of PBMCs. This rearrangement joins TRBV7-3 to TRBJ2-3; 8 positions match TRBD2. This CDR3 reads CASSPEHRTSFPGEYF. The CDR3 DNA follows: TGTGCCAGCAGCCCCGAACATAGGACTAGCTTCCCGGGAGAGTATTTT.